The 9 T cell receptor beta chains reported below all come from one sample, sequenced in a study of T cell responses to AZD1222 COVID-19 vaccine. Some clones are missing from TCRdb's copy, which holds only in-frame ones; the method was immunoSEQ multiplex PCR. The table shows more than 150,000 clones, with about 91% occurring only once. The specimen comprised peripheral blood, sampled 28 days after the second AZD1222 dose. Receptor source: an adult who received the AZD1222 COVID-19 vaccine.

This clone showed up just once. The chain has TRBV6-1 and TRBJ2-7, with D tentatively TRBD1 or TRBD2 (6 bases each). The germline V gene encodes CDR1 MNHNS and CDR2 SASEGT. The length of the CDR3 is 13 residues. Trimming removed 1 base from V and 4 bases from J, with 8 bases in between. The CDR3 DNA follows: TGTGCCAGCAGTGAAGAGGGGGGTTACGAGCAGTACTTC. This sequence encodes CASSEEGGYEQYF.

V is TRBV20-1 and J is TRBJ2-3; the match to TRBD2 covers 9 bases. CDR3 size: 13 residues. V shed 3 bases and J 4 bases; nucleotides not matched to a gene: 2. The V gene's germline CDR1 is DFQATT and CDR2 SNEGSKA (reference sequence). CDR3 in DNA: TGCAGTGCTAGTGTAGCGGGAGCAGATACGCAGTATTTT. Translated: CSASVAGADTQYF.

The chain has TRBV7-3 and TRBJ1-6; D unclear. The CDR3 is made up of 13 amino acids. Trimming cost V 5 bases and J 8 bases, with 10 bases left between them. Germline loops: CDR1 SGHTA, CDR2 FQGTGA. The CDR3 region is CASSRWTDSPLHF. The CDR3 coding sequence is TGTGCCAGCAGCCGATGGACGGATTCACCCCTCCACTTT.

This clone was recorded only once. Other DNA sequences of this sample code for an identical CDR3. The chain uses TRBV30 and TRBJ1-5; D gene uncertain. Germline V CDR1 and CDR2: GTSNPN, SVGIG (reference sequence). This CDR3 spans 13 amino acids. The V end lost 2 bases, the J end lost 5 bases, and 10 bases lay between the germline ends. The CDR3 nucleotides are TGTGCCTGGAGTCCGGGCATCGATCAGCCCCAGCATTTT. This codes for CAWSPGIDQPQHF.

CDR3 sequence (DNA): TGTGCCAGCAGTTTCCCGGGACAGCTCCCGTTTGGCTGGACCTTC. The encoded protein is CASSFPGQLPFGWTF. The chain has TRBV28 and TRBJ1-2, with 7 positions matching TRBD1. Per germline, CDR1 MDHEN and CDR2 SYDVKM. Trimming removed 3 bases from V and 14 bases from J; junction bases left unmatched: 18. There are 15 residues in the CDR3.

To note about this clone: An end of the junction does not agree with germline; a read error may underlie this. The V gene is TRBV29-1, the J gene TRBJ1-2, with D possibly being TRBD1 (5 bases). The CDR3 loop spans 12 amino acids. The germline V gene encodes CDR1 SQVTM and CDR2 ANQGSEA. CDR3 DNA sequence: TGCAGCGTAAACCGGGACGGGGGATATTTCGCCTTC. Residues: CSVNRDGGYFAF.

The genes are TRBV2 and TRBJ2-7, with D perhaps being TRBD1 or TRBD2 (5 bases each). Trimming cost V 8 bases and J 7 bases, with 18 bases left between them. This CDR3 has 13 residues. Germline V gene lookup returns CDR1 SNHLY and CDR2 FYNNEI. CDR3 nucleotides: TGTGCCAGCTGCAGGGAGACGTTTAGTGAGCAGTACTTC. Its protein is CASCRETFSEQYF.

The J gene is TRBJ1-2, the V gene TRBV7-8; D perhaps matches TRBD1 (6 bases). Germline CDR1 reads SGHVS; CDR2 reads FQNEAQ. The V gene lost 4 bases and the J gene lost 8 bases, with 17 bases spanning the gap. The CDR3 is 14 residues long. DNA for the CDR3: TGTGCCAGCAGCTCCGTGTCCTGGACAGACGGCTACACCTTC. Amino acids: CASSSVSWTDGYTF.

The gene calls are TRBV7-9 and TRBJ2-7; weak D call: TRBD1 (6 bases). V was clipped by 5 bases and J by 0 bases, with 14 bases between them. The CDR3 loop spans 15 amino acids. Germline CDR1 and CDR2: SEHNR and FQNEAQ (reference sequence). Written as DNA, the CDR3 is TGTGCCAGCAGCCCACAGGGTAGGCTCTCCTACGAGCAGTACTTC. Its protein is CASSPQGRLSYEQYF.